The present T cell receptor (beta chain) was sequenced within a study of blood T cell repertoires in COVID-19. Data came from immunoSEQ multiplex PCR; TCRdb stores just in-frame clones and leaves some out. The table has around 100,000 clones, 85% seen once. Trimming stripped 6 bases from V and 0 bases from J, with 11 bases between. Per the germline V gene, CDR1 is MGHDK and CDR2 is SYGVNS. The CDR3 sequence is 14 residues long. The V gene is TRBV25-1, the J gene TRBJ1-2; a possible D gene is TRBD1 (6 bases). The sequence was obtained from a human donor in a cohort sampled during active COVID-19. The sequenced material came from peripheral blood. In nucleotides, the CDR3 is TGTGCCAGCAGCCGCGGGGGGCCTAACTATGGCTACACCTTC. Amino acid sequence: CASSRGGPNYGYTF.